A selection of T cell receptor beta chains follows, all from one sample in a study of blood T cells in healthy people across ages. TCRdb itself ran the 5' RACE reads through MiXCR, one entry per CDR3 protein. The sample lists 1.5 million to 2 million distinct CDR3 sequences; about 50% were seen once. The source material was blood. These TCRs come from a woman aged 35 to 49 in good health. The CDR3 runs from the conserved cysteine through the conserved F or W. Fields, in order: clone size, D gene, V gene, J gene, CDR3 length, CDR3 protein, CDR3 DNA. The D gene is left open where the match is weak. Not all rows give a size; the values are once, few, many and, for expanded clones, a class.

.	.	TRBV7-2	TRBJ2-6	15	CASSPVDAGANVLTF	TGTGCCAGCAGCCCCGTTGACGCTGGGGCCAACGTCCTGACTTTC
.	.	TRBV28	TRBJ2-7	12	CASSTTNYEQYF	TGTGCCAGCAGTACCACGAACTACGAGCAGTACTTC
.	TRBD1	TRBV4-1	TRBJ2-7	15	CASSQTGQENYEQYF	TGCGCCAGCAGCCAAACCGGACAGGAAAACTACGAGCAGTACTTC
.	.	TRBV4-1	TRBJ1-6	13	CASSQALDSPLHF	TGCGCCAGCAGCCAAGCCCTAGATTCACCCCTCCACTTT
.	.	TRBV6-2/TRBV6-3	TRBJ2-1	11	CASSDYYEQFF	TGTGCCAGCAGTGACTACTATGAGCAGTTCTTC
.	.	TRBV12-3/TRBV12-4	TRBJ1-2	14	CASSSPEAGYGYTF	TGTGCCAGCAGTTCCCCTGAGGCGGGGTATGGCTACACCTTC
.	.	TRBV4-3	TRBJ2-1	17	CASSQDLVGRTYNEQFF	TGCGCCAGCAGCCAAGATTTAGTGGGGAGGACGTACAATGAGCAGTTCTTC
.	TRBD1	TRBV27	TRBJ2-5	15	CASSKGAPHQETQYF	TGTGCCAGCAGTAAGGGGGCCCCTCACCAAGAGACCCAGTACTTC
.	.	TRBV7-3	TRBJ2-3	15	CASSLMPGNTDTQYF	TGTGCCAGCAGCTTAATGCCGGGCAACACAGATACGCAGTATTTT
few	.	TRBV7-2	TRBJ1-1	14	CASSFRQMNTEAFF	TGTGCCAGCAGCTTTCGACAGATGAACACTGAAGCTTTCTTT
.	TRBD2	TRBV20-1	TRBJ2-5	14	CSARASGVSETQYF	TGCAGTGCTAGAGCTAGCGGGGTATCAGAGACCCAGTACTTC
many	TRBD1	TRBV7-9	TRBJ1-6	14	CASSLGQINSPLHF	TGTGCCAGCAGCCTGGGACAGATTAATTCACCCCTCCACTTT
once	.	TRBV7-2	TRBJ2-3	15	CASSLGTKTTDTQYF	TGTGCCAGCAGCCTGGGGACGAAAACCACAGATACGCAGTATTTT
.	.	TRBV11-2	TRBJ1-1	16	CASSFGAVWGNTEAFF	TGTGCCAGCAGCTTCGGGGCGGTGTGGGGGAACACTGAAGCTTTCTTT
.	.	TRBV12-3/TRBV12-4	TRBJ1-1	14	CASSLVTGYTEAFF	TGTGCCAGCAGTTTGGTCACGGGGTACACTGAAGCTTTCTTT
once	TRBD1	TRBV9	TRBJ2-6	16	CASSNDRGSGVNVLTF	TGTGCCAGCAGCAACGACAGGGGCTCCGGGGTCAACGTCCTGACTTTC
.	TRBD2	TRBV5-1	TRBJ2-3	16	CASSFASGGVTDTQYF	TGCGCCAGCAGCTTCGCTAGCGGGGGGGTCACAGATACGCAGTATTTT
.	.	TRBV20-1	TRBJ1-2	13	CCVPGPTNYGYTF	TGCTGTGTTCCGGGCCCCACCAACTATGGCTACACCTTC
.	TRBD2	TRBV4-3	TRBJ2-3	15	CASSQEGQRGVTQYF	TGCGCCAGCAGCCAAGAAGGTCAGCGGGGAGTTACGCAGTATTTT
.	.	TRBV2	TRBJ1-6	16	CASSDRTLLAPSPLHF	TGTGCCAGCAGTGATCGGACACTCCTTGCGCCTTCACCCCTCCACTTT
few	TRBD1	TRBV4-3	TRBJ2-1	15	CASSQATGGGDEQFF	TGCGCCAGCAGCCAAGCGACAGGGGGTGGGGATGAGCAGTTCTTC
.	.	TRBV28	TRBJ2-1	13	CASRQGRYNEQFF	TGTGCCAGCAGACAGGGCCGTTACAATGAGCAGTTCTTC
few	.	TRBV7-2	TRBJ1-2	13	CASSLPTNYGYTF	TGTGCCAGCAGCTTACCCACTAACTATGGCTACACCTTC
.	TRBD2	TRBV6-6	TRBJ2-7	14	CASKEGGGTYEQYF	TGTGCCAGCAAAGAGGGCGGGGGGACCTACGAGCAGTACTTC
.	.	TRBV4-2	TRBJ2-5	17	CASSQDLGGPTRETQYF	TGTGCCAGCAGCCAAGATTTGGGCGGACCCACGAGAGAGACCCAGTACTTC
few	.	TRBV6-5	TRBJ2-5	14	CASSYSWYQETQYF	TGTGCCAGCAGTTACTCGTGGTACCAAGAGACCCAGTACTTC
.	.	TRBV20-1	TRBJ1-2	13	CSASITTNYGYTF	TGCAGCGCTAGCATCACAACTAACTATGGCTACACCTTC
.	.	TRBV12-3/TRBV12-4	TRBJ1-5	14	CASSLALSDQPQHF	TGTGCCAGCAGTTTAGCGCTCAGCGATCAGCCCCAGCATTTT
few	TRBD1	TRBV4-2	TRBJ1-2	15	CASSQETGATWGYTF	TGTGCCAGCAGCCAAGAGACAGGGGCAACGTGGGGCTACACCTTC
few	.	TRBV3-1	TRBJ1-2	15	CASSQGEGQVGGYTF	TGTGCCAGCAGCCAGGGCGAGGGGCAAGTCGGCGGCTACACCTTC
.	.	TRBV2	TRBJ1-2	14	CASIGGGSRDGYTF	TGTGCCAGCATTGGAGGTGGAAGCCGGGATGGCTACACCTTC
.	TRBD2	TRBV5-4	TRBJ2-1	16	CASSLSVRGDDNEQFF	TGTGCCAGCAGCTTGAGTGTGCGGGGGGACGACAATGAGCAGTTCTTC
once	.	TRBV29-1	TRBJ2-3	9	CSAGGRQYF	TGCAGCGCCGGGGGGCGCCAGTATTTT
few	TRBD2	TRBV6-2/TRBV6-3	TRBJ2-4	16	CASRSVEGGLAHIQYF	TGTGCCAGCCGATCAGTCGAAGGGGGACTAGCTCACATTCAGTACTTC
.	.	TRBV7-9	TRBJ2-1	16	CASSPTDSASYNEQFF	TGTGCCAGCAGTCCCACGGACAGTGCCTCCTACAATGAGCAGTTCTTC
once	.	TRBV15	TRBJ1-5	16	CATSREATPGHQPQHF	TGTGCCACCAGCAGAGAAGCCACCCCGGGTCATCAGCCCCAGCATTTT